This section outlines one T cell receptor (beta chain) sequence together with its context. The antigen remains undetermined. MiXCR, run by TCRdb on the 5' RACE reads, gives a single entry per CDR3 protein. This sample has about 250,000 distinct CDR3 sequences; 15% to 20% occur once, and the top ten carry around 30%. The data originate from a study of CD8 T cells in ankylosing spondylitis. Findings and limits, study-wide: Disease-linked clones had a CD8+ phenotype and relatively low frequency in peripheral blood.

Trimming removed 7 bases from V and 0 bases from J, with 13 bases in between. This CDR3 is built from 15 residues. Per the germline V gene, CDR1 is SGDLS and CDR2 is YYNGEE. The sequencing sample was made of blood, either unsorted or a sorted T cell fraction (not recorded which). The genes are TRBV9 and TRBJ2-2, with D tentatively TRBD2 (6 bases). The clonotype comes from a male donor with ankylosing spondylitis or in good health (not recorded which). CDR3 sequence: CASRIGGANTGELFF. The CDR3 nucleotides are TGTGCCAGCCGGATTGGCGGGGCGAACACCGGGGAGCTGTTTTTT. The full variable domain, rest sourced from reference TRBV9 and TRBJ2-2, is DSGVTQTPKHLITATGQRVTLRCSPRSGDLSVYWYQQSLDQGLQFLIQYYNGEERAKGNILERFSAQQFPDLHSELNLSSLELGDSALYFCASRIGGANTGELFFGEGSRLTVL.